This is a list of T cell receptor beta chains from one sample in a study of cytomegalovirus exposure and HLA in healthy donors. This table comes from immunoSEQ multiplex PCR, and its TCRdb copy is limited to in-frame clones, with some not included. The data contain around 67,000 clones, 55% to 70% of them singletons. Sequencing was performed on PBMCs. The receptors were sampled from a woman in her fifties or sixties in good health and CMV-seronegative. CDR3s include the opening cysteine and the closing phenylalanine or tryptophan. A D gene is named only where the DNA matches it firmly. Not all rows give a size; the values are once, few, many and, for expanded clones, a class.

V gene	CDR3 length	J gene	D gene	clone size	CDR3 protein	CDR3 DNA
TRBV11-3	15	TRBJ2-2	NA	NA	CASSSDRATTGELFF	TGTGCCAGCAGCTCCGACAGAGCTACCACCGGGGAGCTGTTTTTT
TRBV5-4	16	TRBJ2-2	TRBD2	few	CAGIERSGRGTGELFF	TGTGCCGGTATAGAACGTAGCGGGAGAGGCACCGGGGAGCTGTTTTTT
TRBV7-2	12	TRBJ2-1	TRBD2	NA	CASSLEREGQFF	TGTGCCAGCAGCTTGGAGCGGGAGGGACAGTTCTTC
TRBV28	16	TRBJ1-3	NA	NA	CASNATRDGGGNTIYF	TGTGCCAGCAACGCAACAAGGGACGGGGGTGGAAACACCATATATTTT
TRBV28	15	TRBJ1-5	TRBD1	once	CASSLLGQGVQPQHF	TGTGCCAGCAGTTTACTAGGACAGGGTGTTCAGCCCCAGCATTTT
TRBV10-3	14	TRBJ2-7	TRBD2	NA	CAISERAGGPGQYF	TGTGCCATCAGTGAGCGAGCGGGAGGGCCGGGGCAGTACTTC
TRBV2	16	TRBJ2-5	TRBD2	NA	CASKVLGTSGQETQYF	TGTGCCAGCAAGGTTCTAGGGACTAGCGGCCAAGAGACCCAGTACTTC
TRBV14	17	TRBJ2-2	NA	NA	CASSPPVGRENTGELFF	TGTGCCAGCAGCCCCCCGGTAGGACGGGAGAACACCGGGGAGCTGTTTTTT
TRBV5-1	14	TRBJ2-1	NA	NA	CASSPGIPPAEQFF	TGCGCCAGCAGCCCCGGGATCCCGCCGGCTGAGCAGTTCTTC
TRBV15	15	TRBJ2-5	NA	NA	CATSRDPKQVETQYF	TGTGCCACCAGCAGAGATCCCAAGCAGGTAGAGACCCAGTACTTC
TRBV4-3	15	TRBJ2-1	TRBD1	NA	CASSRIQGWDNEQFF	TGCGCCAGCAGCCGAATACAGGGGTGGGACAATGAGCAGTTCTTC
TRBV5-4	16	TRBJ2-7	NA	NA	CASSSWGEAFYYEQYF	TGTGCCAGCAGCTCGTGGGGGGAGGCCTTTTACTACGAGCAGTACTTC
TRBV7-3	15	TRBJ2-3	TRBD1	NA	CASSAGQGSTDTQYF	TGTGCCAGCAGCGCTGGACAGGGTAGCACAGATACGCAGTATTTT
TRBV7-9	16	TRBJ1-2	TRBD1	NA	CASSLVGGGPNYGYTF	TGTGCCAGCAGCTTAGTAGGGGGCGGGCCTAACTATGGCTACACCTTC
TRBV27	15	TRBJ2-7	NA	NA	CASSLGPGGYYEQYF	TGTGCCAGCAGTTTAGGCCCAGGAGGGTACTACGAGCAGTACTTC
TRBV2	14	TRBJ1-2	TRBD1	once	CASSERTGNYGYTF	TGTGCCAGCAGTGAAAGGACAGGCAACTATGGCTACACCTTC
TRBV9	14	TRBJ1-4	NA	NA	CASSGTGVGEKLFF	TGTGCCAGCAGCGGTACGGGGGTCGGAGAAAAACTGTTTTTT
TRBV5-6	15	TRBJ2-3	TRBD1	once	CASSLGGTETDTQYF	TGTGCCAGCAGCTTGGGGGGGACAGAAACAGATACGCAGTATTTT
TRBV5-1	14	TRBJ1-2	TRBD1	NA	CASSPTGANYGYTF	TGCGCCAGCAGCCCGACAGGGGCTAACTATGGCTACACCTTC
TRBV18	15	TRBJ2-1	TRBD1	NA	CASSPRQGAYNEQFF	TGTGCCAGCTCACCCCGACAGGGGGCTTACAATGAGCAGTTCTTC
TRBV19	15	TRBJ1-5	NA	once	CASSAGASNGQPQHF	TGTGCCAGTAGTGCAGGGGCGTCCAACGGGCAGCCCCAGCATTTT
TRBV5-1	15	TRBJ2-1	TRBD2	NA	CASSLGTSGSGEQFF	TGCGCCAGCAGCTTGGGGACTAGCGGATCGGGGGAGCAGTTCTTC
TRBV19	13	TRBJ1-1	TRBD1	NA	CASSIRQGTEAFF	TGTGCCAGTAGTATAAGACAGGGAACTGAAGCTTTCTTT
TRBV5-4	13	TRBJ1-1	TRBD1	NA	CASSPGQGFSAFF	TGTGCCAGCAGCCCGGGACAGGGTTTTTCAGCTTTCTTT
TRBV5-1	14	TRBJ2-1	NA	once	CASSPGTAGNEQFF	TGCGCCAGCAGCCCCGGGACTGCCGGAAATGAGCAGTTCTTC
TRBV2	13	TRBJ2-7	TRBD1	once	CASIWTGRNEQYF	TGTGCCAGCATTTGGACAGGGCGCAACGAGCAGTACTTC
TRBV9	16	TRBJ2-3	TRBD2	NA	CASSVGAGGFTDTQYF	TGTGCCAGCAGCGTAGGAGCGGGGGGTTTCACAGATACGCAGTATTTT
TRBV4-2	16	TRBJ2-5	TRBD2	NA	CASSQGLAGAQETQYF	TGTGCCAGCAGCCAAGGGCTAGCGGGAGCTCAAGAGACCCAGTACTTC
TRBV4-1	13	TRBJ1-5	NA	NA	CASSQDYDQPQHF	TGCGCCAGCAGTCAAGATTATGATCAGCCCCAGCATTTT
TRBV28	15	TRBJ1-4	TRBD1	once	CASRTLGGGNEKLFF	TGTGCCAGCAGAACGCTAGGGGGCGGGAATGAAAAACTGTTTTTT
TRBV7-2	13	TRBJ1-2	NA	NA	CASSFTRDYGYTF	TGTGCCAGCAGCTTTACCAGGGACTATGGCTACACCTTC